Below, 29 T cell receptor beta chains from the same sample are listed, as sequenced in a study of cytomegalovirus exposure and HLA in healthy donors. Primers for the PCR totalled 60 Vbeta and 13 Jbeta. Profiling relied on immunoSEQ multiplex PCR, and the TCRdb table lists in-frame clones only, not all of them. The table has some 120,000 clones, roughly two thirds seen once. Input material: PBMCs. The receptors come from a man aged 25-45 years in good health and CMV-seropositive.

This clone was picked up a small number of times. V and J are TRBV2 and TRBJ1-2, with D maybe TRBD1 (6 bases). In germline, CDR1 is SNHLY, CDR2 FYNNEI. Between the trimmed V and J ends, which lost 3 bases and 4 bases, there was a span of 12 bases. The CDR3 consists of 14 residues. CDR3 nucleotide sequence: TGTGCCAGCAGTGATTTACAGGGCACCTATGGCTACACCTTC. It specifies CASSDLQGTYGYTF. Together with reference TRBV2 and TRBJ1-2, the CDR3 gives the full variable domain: EPEVTQTPSHQVTQMGQEVILRCVPISNHLYFYWYRQILGQKVEFLVSFYNNEISEKSEIFDDQFSVERPDGSNFTLKIRSTKLEDSAMYFCASSDLQGTYGYTFGSGTRLTVV.

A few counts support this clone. CDR3 in amino acids: CASSLQAGEKLFF. The DNA of the CDR3 is TGTGCCAGCAGCTTACAGGCGGGTGAAAAACTGTTTTTT. The chain combines TRBV7-3 with TRBJ1-4, with D hard to call. V lost 2 bases, J lost 7 bases, and 8 bases lay in between. Germline CDR1 SGHTA, CDR2 FQGTGA. This CDR3 contains 13 residues.

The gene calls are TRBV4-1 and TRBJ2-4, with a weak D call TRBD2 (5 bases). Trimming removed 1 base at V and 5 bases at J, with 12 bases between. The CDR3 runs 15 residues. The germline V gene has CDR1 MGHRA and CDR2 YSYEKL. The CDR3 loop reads CASSQVGSPENIQYF. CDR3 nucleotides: TGCGCCAGCAGCCAAGTGGGGAGTCCAGAAAACATTCAGTACTTC.

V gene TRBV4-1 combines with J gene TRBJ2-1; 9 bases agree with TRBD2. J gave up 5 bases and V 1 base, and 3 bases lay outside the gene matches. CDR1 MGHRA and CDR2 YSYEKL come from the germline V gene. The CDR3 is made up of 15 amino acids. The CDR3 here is CASSQGREGDNEQFF. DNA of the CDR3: TGCGCCAGCAGCCAAGGGCGGGAGGGTGACAATGAGCAGTTCTTC.

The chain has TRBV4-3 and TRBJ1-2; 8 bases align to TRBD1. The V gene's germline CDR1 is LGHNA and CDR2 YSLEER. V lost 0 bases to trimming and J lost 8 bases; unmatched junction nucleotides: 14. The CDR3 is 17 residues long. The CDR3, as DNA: TGCGCCAGCAGCCAAGATCGGTGGCAGGGGGCGCCCCGAGGCTACACCTTC. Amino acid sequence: CASSQDRWQGAPRGYTF.

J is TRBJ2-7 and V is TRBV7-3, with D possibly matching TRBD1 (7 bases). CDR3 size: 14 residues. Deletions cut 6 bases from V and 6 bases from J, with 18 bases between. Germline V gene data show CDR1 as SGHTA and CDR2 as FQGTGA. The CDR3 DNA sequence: TGTGCCAGCAGGTACAGGGCAGGGGGAGGCGAGCAGTACTTC. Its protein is CASRYRAGGGEQYF.

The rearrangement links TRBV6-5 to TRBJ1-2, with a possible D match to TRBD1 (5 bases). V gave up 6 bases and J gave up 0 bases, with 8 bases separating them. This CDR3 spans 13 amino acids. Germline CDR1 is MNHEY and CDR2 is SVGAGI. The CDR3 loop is CASRETANYGYTF. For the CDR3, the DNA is TGTGCCAGCAGAGAGACAGCTAACTATGGCTACACCTTC.

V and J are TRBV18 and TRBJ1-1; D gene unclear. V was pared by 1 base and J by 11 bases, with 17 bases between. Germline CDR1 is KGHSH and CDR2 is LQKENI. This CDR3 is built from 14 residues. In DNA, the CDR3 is TGTGCCAGCTCACCACGTGGAGGACTCGGAGAGGCTTTCTTT. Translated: CASSPRGGLGEAFF.

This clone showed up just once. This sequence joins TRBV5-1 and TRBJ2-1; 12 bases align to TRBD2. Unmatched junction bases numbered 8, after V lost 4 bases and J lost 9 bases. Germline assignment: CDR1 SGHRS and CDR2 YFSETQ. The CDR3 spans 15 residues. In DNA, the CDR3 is TGCGCCAGCAGCCCGGGGACTAGCGGGTGGTTTGAGCAGTTCTTC. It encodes CASSPGTSGWFEQFF.

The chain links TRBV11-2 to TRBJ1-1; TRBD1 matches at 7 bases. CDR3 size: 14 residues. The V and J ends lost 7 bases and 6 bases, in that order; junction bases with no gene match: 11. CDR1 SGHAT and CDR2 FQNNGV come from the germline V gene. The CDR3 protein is CASTRGQGSSEAFF. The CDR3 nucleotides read TGTGCCAGCACAAGGGGGCAGGGAAGTTCTGAAGCTTTCTTT.

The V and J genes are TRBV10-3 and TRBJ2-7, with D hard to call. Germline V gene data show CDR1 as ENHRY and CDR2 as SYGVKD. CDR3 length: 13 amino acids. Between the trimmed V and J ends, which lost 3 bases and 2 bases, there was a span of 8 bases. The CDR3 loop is CAISDPPPYEQYF. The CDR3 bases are TGTGCCATCAGTGACCCCCCTCCCTACGAGCAGTACTTC.

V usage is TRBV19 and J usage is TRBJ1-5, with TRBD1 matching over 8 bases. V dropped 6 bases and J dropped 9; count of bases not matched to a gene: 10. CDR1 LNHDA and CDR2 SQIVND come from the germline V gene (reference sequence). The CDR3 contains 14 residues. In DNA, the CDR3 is TGTGCCAGTAGCCCGACAGGGGTGCCAGGGCCCCAGCATTTT. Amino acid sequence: CASSPTGVPGPQHF.

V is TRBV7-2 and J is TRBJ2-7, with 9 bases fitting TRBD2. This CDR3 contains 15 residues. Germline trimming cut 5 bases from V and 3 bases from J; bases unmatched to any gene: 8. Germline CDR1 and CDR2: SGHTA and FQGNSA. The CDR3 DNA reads TGTGCCAGCAGCGACGGACTAGCGCGTAGCTACGAGCAGTACTTC. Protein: CASSDGLARSYEQYF.

In DNA, the CDR3 is TGTGCCAGCAGCCTCACTGTTGCGCAGACCCAGTACTTC. Encoded protein: CASSLTVAQTQYF. The rearrangement joins TRBV5-4 to TRBJ2-5, with unresolved D. The germline gives CDR1 SGHNT, CDR2 YYREEE (reference sequence). V was cut by 4 bases and J by 6 bases, with 13 bases left in between. The CDR3 is 13 residues long.

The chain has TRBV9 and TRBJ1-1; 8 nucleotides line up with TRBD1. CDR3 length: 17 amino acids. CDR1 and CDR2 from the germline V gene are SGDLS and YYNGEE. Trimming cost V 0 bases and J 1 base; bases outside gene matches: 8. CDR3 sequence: CASSVGGTGRANTEAFF. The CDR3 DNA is TGTGCCAGCAGCGTAGGAGGGACAGGTCGGGCGAACACTGAAGCTTTCTTT.

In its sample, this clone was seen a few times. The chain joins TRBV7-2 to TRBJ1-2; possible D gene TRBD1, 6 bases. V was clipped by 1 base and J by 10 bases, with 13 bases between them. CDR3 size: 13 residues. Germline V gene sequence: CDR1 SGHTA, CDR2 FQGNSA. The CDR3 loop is CASSLGRQGFYTF. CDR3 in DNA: TGTGCCAGCAGCTTAGGGCGGCAGGGGTTCTACACCTTC.

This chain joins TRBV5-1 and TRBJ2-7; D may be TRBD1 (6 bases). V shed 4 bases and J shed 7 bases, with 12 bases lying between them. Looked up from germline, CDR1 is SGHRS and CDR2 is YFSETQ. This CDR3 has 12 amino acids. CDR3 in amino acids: CASSPDSWEQYF. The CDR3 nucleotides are TGCGCCAGCAGCCCGGACAGTTGGGAGCAGTACTTC.

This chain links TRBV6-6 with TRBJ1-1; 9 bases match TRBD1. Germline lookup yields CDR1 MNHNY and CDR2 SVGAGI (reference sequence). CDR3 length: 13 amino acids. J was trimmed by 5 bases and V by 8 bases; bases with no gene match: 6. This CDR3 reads CASSRQGETEAFF. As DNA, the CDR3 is TGTGCCAGCTCACGACAGGGGGAAACTGAAGCTTTCTTT.

The CDR3 DNA sequence: TGTGCCAGTAGAAACAGGGCCGGCAATCAGCCCCAGCATTTT. Amino acid sequence: CASRNRAGNQPQHF. The V call is TRBV19, the J call TRBJ1-5, with a tentative D call TRBD1 (6 bases). CDR1 and CDR2 (germline): LNHDA, SQIVND (reference sequence). V was pared by 6 bases and J by 2 bases, with 11 bases between. The CDR3 totals 14 residues.

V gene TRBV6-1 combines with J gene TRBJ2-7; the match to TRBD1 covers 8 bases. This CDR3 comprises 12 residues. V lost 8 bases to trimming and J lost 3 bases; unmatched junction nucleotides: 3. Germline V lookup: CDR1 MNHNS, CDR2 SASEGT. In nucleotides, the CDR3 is TGTGCCAGCCGGGACAGGCTCTACGAGCAGTACTTC. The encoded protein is CASRDRLYEQYF.

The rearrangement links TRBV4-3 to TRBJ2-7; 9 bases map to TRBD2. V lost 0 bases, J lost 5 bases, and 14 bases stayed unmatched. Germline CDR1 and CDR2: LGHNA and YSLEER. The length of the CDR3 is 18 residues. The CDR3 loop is CASSQDRRLAGFYNEQYF. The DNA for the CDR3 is TGCGCCAGCAGCCAAGATAGGAGGCTAGCGGGATTTTACAACGAGCAGTACTTC.

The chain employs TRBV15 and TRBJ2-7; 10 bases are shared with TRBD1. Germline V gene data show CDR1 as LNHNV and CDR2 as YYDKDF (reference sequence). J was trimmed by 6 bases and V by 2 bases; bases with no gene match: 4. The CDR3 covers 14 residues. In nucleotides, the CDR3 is TGTGCCACCAGCAGAAGACAGGGGGCCGGCGAGCAGTACTTC. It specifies CATSRRQGAGEQYF.

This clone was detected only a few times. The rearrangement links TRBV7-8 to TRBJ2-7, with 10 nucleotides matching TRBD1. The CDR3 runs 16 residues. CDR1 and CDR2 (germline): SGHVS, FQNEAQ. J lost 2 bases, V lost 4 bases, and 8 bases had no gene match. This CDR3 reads CASSSHRDRGPYEQYF. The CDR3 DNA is TGTGCCAGCAGCTCCCACCGGGACAGGGGCCCCTACGAGCAGTACTTC.

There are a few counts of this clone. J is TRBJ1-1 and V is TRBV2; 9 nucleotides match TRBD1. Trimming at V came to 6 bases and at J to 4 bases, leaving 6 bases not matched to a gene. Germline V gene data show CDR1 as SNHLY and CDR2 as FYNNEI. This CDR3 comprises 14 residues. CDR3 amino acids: CASRVGQGFTEAFF. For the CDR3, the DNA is TGTGCCAGCAGGGTAGGACAGGGGTTCACTGAAGCTTTCTTT.

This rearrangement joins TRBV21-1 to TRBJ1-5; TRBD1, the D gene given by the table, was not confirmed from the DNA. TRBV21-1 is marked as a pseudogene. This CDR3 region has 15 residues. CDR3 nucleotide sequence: TGTGCCAGCAGCCTGACAGGGACGAGCAATCAGCCCCAGCATTTT. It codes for CASSLTGTSNQPQHF.

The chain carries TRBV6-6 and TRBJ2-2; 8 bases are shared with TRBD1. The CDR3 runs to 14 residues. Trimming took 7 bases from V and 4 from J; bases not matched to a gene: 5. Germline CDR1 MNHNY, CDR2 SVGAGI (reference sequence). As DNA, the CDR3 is TGTGCCAGCACGAGACAGGGGTCCACCGGGGAGCTGTTTTTT. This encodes CASTRQGSTGELFF.

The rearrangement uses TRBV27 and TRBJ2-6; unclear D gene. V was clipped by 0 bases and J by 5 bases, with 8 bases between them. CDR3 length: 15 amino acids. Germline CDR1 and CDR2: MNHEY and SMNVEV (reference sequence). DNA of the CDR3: TGTGCCAGCAGTTTATCCCCTTTTAGGGCCAACGTCCTGACTTTC. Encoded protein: CASSLSPFRANVLTF.

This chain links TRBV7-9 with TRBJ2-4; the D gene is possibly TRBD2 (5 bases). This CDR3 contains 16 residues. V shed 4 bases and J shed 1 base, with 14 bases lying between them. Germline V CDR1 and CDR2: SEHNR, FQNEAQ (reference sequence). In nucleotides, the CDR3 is TGTGCCAGCAGCTCACCCGGCGGGCGGGCCAAAAACATTCAGTACTTC. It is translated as CASSSPGGRAKNIQYF.

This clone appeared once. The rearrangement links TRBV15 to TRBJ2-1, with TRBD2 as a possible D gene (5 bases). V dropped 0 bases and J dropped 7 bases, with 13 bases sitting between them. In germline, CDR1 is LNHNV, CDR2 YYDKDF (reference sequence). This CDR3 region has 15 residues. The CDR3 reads CATSRDGYSGNEQFF. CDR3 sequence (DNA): TGTGCCACCAGCAGAGATGGGTATTCGGGAAATGAGCAGTTCTTC.